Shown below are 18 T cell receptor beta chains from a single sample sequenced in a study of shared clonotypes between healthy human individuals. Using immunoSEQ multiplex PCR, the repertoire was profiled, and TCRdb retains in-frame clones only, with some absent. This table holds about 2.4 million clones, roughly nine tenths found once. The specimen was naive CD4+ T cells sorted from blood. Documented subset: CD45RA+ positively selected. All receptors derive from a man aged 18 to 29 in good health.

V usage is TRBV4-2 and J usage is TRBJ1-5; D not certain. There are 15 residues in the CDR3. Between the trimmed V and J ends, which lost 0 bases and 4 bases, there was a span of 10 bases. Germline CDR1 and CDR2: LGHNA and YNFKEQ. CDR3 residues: CASSQDVAANQPQHF. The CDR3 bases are TGTGCCAGCAGCCAAGATGTGGCAGCGAATCAGCCCCAGCATTTT.

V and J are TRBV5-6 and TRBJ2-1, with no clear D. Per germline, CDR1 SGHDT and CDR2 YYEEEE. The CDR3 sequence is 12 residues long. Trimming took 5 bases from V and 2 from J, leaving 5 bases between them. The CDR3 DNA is TGTGCCAGCAGAGGAACCTACAATGAGCAGTTCTTC. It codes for CASRGTYNEQFF.

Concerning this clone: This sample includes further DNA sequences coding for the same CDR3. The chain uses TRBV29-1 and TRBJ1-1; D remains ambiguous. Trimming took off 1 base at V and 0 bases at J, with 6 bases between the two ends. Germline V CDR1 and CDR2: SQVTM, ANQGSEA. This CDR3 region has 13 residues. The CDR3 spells CSVEGRLNTEAFF. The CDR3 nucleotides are TGCAGCGTTGAAGGCAGGTTGAACACTGAAGCTTTCTTT.

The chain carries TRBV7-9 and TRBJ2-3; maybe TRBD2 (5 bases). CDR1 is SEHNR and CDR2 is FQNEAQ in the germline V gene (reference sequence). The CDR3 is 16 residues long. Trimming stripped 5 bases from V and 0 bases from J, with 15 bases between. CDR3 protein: CASSQLDLRSTDTQYF. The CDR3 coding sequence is TGTGCCAGCAGCCAACTAGATCTCCGTAGCACAGATACGCAGTATTTT.

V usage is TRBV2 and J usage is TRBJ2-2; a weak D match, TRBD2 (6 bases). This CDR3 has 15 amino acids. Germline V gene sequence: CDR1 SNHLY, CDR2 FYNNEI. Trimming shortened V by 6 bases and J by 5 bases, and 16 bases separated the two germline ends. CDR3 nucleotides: TGTGCCAGCAGGGGACCCGGAGGGAAGACCGGGGAGCTGTTTTTT. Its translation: CASRGPGGKTGELFF.

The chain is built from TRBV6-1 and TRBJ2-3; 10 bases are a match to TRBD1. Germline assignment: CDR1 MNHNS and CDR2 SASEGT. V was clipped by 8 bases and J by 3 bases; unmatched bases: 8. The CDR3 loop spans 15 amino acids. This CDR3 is CASHKGDRGTDTQYF. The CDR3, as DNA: TGTGCCAGCCATAAGGGGGACAGGGGTACAGATACGCAGTATTTT.

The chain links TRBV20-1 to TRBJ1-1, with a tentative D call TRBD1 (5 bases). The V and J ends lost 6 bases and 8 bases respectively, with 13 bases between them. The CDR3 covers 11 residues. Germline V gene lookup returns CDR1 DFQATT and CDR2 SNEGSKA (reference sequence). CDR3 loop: CSARRDVEAFF. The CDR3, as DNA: TGCAGTGCCCGAAGGGACGTAGAAGCTTTCTTT.

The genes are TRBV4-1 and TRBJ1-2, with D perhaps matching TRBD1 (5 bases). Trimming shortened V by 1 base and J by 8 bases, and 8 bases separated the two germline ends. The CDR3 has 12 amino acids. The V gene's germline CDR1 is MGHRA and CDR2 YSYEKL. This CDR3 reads CASSQAGTGYTF. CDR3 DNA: TGCGCCAGCAGCCAAGCAGGGACCGGCTACACCTTC.

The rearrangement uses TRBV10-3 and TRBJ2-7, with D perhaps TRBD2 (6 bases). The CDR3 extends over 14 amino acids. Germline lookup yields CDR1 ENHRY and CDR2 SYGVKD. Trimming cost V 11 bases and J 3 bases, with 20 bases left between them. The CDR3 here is CAGAGGATGYEQYF. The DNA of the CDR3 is TGTGCCGGTGCCGGCGGGGCGACGGGCTACGAGCAGTACTTC.

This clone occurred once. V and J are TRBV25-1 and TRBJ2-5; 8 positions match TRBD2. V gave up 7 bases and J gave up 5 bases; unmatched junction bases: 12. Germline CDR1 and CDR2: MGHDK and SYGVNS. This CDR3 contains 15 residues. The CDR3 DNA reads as TGTGCCAGCAAAGCAGCGGGGGCCCTGGGGGAGACCCAGTACTTC. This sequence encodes CASKAAGALGETQYF.

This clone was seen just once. As DNA, the CDR3 is TGTGCCAGCAGACGGGCGGGACGAGGAGAGACCCAGTACTTC. Protein product: CASRRAGRGETQYF. The chain uses TRBV6-1 and TRBJ2-5; a weak D match, TRBD2 (6 bases). This CDR3 is 14 amino acids long. Trimming took off 6 bases at V and 4 bases at J, with 15 bases between the two ends. Germline assignment: CDR1 MNHNS and CDR2 SASEGT.

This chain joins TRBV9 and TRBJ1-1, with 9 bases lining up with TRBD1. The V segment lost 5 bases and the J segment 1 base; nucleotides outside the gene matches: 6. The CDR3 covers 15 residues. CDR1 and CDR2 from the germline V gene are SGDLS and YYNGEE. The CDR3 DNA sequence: TGTGCCAGCAGTGCGTCGACAGGGGGGAACACTGAAGCTTTCTTT. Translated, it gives CASSASTGGNTEAFF. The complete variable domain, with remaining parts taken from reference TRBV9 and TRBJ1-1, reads DSGVTQTPKHLITATGQRVTLRCSPRSGDLSVYWYQQSLDQGLQFLIQYYNGEERAKGNILERFSAQQFPDLHSELNLSSLELGDSALYFCASSASTGGNTEAFFGQGTRLTVV.

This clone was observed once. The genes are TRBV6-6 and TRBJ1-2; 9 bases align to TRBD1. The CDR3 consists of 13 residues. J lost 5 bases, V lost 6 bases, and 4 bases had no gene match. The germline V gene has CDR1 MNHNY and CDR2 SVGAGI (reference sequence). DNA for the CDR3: TGTGCCAGCAGATGGGACAGGGAATATGGCTACACCTTC. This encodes CASRWDREYGYTF.

CDR3 nucleotides: TGTGCCAGCTCACGTTCCAACAGGGGGGGCTCCTACAATGAGCAGTTCTTC. Translation: CASSRSNRGGSYNEQFF. The chain is built from TRBV18 and TRBJ2-1; TRBD1 is a possible D gene (8 bases). V lost 4 bases to trimming and J lost 0 bases, with 16 bases between them. The CDR3 contains 17 residues. Per the germline V gene, CDR1 is KGHSH and CDR2 is LQKENI.

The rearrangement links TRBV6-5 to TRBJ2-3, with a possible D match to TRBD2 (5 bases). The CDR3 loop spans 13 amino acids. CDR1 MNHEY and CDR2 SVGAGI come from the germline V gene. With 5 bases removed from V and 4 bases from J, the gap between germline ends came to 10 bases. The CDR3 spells CASSRGKSDTQYF. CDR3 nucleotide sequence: TGTGCCAGCAGTAGAGGGAAGTCAGATACGCAGTATTTT.

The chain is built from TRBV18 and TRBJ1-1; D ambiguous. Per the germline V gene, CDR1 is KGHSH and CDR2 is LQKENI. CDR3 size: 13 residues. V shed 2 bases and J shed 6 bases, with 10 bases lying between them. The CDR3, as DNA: TGTGCCAGCTCACCATCGACACGTGCTGAAGCTTTCTTT. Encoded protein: CASSPSTRAEAFF.

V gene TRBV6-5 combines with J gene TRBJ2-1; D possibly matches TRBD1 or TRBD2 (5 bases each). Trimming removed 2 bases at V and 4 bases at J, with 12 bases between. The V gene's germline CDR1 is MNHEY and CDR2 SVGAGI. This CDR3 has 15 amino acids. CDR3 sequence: CASSYGGASYNEQFF. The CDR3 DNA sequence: TGTGCCAGCAGTTACGGGGGAGCTTCTTACAATGAGCAGTTCTTC.

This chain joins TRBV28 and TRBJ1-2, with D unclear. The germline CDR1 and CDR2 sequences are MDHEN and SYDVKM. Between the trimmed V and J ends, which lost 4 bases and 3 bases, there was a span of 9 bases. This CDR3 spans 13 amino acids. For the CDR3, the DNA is TGTGCCAGCAGTTCCCCCAATGACTATGGCTACACCTTC. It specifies CASSSPNDYGYTF.